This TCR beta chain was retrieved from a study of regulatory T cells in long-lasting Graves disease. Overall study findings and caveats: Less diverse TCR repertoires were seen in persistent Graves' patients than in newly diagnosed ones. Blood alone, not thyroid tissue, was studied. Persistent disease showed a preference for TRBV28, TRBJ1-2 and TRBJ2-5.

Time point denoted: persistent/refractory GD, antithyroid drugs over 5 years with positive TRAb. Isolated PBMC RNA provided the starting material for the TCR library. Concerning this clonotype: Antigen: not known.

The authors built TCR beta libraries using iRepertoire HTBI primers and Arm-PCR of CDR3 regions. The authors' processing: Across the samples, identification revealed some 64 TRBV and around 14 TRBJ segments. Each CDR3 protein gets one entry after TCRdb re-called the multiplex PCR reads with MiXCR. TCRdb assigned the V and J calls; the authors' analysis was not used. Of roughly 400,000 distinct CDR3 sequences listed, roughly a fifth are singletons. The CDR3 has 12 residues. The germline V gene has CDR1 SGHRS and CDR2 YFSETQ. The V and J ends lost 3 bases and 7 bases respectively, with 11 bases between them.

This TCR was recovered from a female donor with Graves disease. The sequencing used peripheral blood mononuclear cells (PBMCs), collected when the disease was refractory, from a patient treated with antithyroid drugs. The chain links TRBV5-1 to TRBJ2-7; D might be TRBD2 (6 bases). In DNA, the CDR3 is TGCGCCAGCAGCTCGGGGGAGCGGGAGCAGTACTTC. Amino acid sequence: CASSSGEREQYF. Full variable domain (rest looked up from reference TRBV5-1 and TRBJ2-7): KAGVTQTPRYLIKTRGQQVTLSCSPISGHRSVSWYQQTPGQGLQFLFEYFSETQRNKGNFPGRFSGRQFSNSRSEMNVSTLELGDSALYLCASSSGEREQYFGPGTRLTVT.